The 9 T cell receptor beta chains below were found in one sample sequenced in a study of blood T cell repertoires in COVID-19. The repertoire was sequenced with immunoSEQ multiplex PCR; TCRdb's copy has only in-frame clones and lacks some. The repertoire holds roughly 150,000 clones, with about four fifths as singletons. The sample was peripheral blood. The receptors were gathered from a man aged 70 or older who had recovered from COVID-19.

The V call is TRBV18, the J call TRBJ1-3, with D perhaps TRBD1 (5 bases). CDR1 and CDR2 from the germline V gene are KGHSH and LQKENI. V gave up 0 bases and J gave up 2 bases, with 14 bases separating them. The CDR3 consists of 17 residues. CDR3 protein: CASSPPASRGTGNTIYF. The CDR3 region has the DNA TGTGCCAGCTCACCACCGGCGAGTAGGGGTACTGGAAACACCATATATTTT.

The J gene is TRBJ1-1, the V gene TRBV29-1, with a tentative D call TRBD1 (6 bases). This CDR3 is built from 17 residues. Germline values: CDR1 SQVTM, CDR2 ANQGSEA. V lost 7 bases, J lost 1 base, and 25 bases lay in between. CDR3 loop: CSGLTGLNQVGNTEAFF. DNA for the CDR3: TGCAGCGGGTTAACAGGGCTAAACCAAGTAGGGAACACTGAAGCTTTCTTT.

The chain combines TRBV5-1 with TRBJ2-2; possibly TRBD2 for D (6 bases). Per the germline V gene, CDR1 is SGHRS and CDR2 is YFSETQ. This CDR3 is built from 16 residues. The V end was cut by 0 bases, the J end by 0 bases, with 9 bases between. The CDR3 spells CASSLARGTNTGELFF. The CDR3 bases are TGCGCCAGCAGCTTGGCCCGGGGGACGAACACCGGGGAGCTGTTTTTT.

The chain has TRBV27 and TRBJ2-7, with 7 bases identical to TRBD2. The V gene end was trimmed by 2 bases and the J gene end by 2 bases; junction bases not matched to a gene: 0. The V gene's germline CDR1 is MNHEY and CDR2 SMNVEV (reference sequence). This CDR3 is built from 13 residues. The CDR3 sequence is CASSLAGAYEQYF. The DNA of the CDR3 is TGTGCCAGCAGTTTAGCGGGAGCCTACGAGCAGTACTTC.

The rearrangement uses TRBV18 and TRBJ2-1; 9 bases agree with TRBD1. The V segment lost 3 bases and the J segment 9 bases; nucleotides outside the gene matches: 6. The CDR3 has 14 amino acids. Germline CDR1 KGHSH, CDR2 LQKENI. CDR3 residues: CASSPGTGSGEQFF. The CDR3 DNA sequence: TGTGCCAGCTCACCCGGGACAGGGTCCGGTGAGCAGTTCTTC.

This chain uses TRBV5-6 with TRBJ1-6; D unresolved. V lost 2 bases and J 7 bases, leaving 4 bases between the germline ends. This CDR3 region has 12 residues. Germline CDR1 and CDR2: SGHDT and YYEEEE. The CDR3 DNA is TGTGCCAGCAGCTTCGCGAATTCACCCCTCCACTTT. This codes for CASSFANSPLHF. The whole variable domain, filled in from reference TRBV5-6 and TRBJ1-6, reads DAGVTQSPTHLIKTRGQQVTLRCSPKSGHDTVSWYQQALGQGPQFIFQYYEEEERQRGNFPDRFSGHQFPNYSSELNVNALLLGDSALYLCASSFANSPLHFGNGTRLTVT.

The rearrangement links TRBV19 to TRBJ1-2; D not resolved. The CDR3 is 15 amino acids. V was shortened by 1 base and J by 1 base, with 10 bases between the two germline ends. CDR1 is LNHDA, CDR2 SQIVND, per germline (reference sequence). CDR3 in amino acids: CASSIGTGVNYGYTF. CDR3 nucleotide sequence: TGTGCCAGTAGTATAGGGACGGGAGTTAACTATGGCTACACCTTC.

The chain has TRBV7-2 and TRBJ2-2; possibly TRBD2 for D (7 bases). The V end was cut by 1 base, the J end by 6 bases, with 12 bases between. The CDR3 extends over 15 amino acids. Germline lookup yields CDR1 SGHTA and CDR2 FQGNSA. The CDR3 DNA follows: TGTGCCAGCAGCTTAGTGGGGGGGCTGGCCGGGGAGCTGTTTTTT. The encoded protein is CASSLVGGLAGELFF.

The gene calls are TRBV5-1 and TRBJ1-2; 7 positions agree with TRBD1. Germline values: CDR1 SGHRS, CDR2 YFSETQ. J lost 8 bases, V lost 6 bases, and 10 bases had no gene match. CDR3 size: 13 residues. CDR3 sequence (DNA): TGCGCCAGCAAATTCGAGGGGGCGGTCGGCTACACCTTC. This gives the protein CASKFEGAVGYTF.